The present T cell receptor beta chain was sequenced within a study of T cells after yellow fever vaccination. As for the study in general: Fractions with few cells were prepared using SMART-Seq v4 Ultra Low Input.

This CDR3 has 14 residues. The germline gives CDR1 DFQATT, CDR2 SNEGSKA (reference sequence). V was shortened by 1 base and J by 9 bases, with 13 bases between the two germline ends. By 5'RACE template switching, TCR cDNA was produced, with a universal primer site and UMIs added in the process. A single record per CDR3 protein comes from TCRdb applying MiXCR to the 5' RACE reads. The sample contains about 300,000 distinct CDR3 sequences, approximately 8% of which appear only once. This clonotype has a handful of counts. Sequences were derived from CD4+ T cells sorted from PBMCs, sampled 5 days after the yellow fever booster vaccination. The chain employs TRBV20-1 and TRBJ1-6; D possibly corresponds to TRBD1 (6 bases). This receptor was taken from a man younger than 30 who received the YFV17D yellow fever vaccine. Here the CDR3 reads CSARVAVRGSPLHF. The CDR3 DNA reads TGCAGTGCTAGAGTGGCAGTCAGGGGTTCACCCCTCCACTTT.